The 13 T cell receptor beta chains reported below all come from one sample, sequenced in a study of response to subunit inactivated influenza vaccine. TCRdb processed the RT-PCR reads anew with MiXCR; each CDR3 protein has one entry. The sample carries 540,000 or so distinct CDR3 sequences, approximately 13% recorded once. Sequenced here: PBMCs from blood, sampled 45 days after vaccination. These TCRs come from a man aged 50-60 years who received an inactivated influenza vaccine.

This clonotype was counted only a few times. This chain links TRBV20-1 with TRBJ1-1; no definite D call. The CDR3 has 13 amino acids. From germline, CDR1 is DFQATT and CDR2 SNEGSKA (reference sequence). Trimming pared 0 bases from V and 6 bases from J, leaving 11 bases between. The CDR3, as DNA: TGCAGTGCTAGAGATTTTACAGCGGCTGAAGCTTTCTTT. Translated: CSARDFTAAEAFF.

This chain joins TRBV7-2 and TRBJ2-1, with D unclear. The CDR3 consists of 13 residues. CDR1 is SGHTA and CDR2 is FQGNSA in the germline V gene. V was shortened by 8 bases and J by 9 bases, with 17 bases between the two germline ends. CDR3 protein: CASRTDPYGEQFF. CDR3 DNA sequence: TGTGCCAGCCGGACGGACCCCTACGGTGAGCAGTTCTTC.

This clonotype was counted ten times or more. The chain combines TRBV10-3 with TRBJ1-2; D gene unclear. Looked up from germline, CDR1 is ENHRY and CDR2 is SYGVKD. V was trimmed by 0 bases and J by 4 bases, leaving 9 bases between them. This CDR3 comprises 14 residues. The CDR3 DNA reads TGTGCCATCAGTGAGTCAGAAGGGCGCTATGGCTACACCTTC. Amino acids: CAISESEGRYGYTF.

V and J are TRBV20-1 and TRBJ2-5; TRBD2 aligns across 13 bases. With 6 bases clipped from V and 2 bases from J, the junction kept 9 bases outside the gene matches. This CDR3 is 16 amino acids long. Germline lookup yields CDR1 DFQATT and CDR2 SNEGSKA (reference sequence). This CDR3 is CSAYAGTSGAQETQYF. CDR3 bases: TGCAGTGCCTATGCCGGGACTAGCGGGGCACAAGAGACCCAGTACTTC.

This clonotype was seen repeatedly, ten times or more. The V gene is TRBV5-1, the J gene TRBJ2-7, with D unclear. The germline V and J ends were trimmed by 6 bases and 3 bases, with 16 bases remaining between them. The CDR3 consists of 14 residues. Germline V CDR1 and CDR2: SGHRS, YFSETQ. This chain's CDR3 is CASTLGGQVYEQYF. In DNA, the CDR3 is TGCGCCAGCACCCTCGGTGGTCAGGTCTACGAGCAGTACTTC.

This clonotype was seen ten or more times. This chain joins TRBV29-1 and TRBJ2-5; D is unresolved. In germline, CDR1 is SQVTM, CDR2 ANQGSEA. The germline V and J ends were trimmed by 5 bases and 2 bases, with 12 bases remaining between them. The CDR3 covers 13 residues. Here the CDR3 DNA reads TGCAGCGTTCCATTGACGGGTCAAGAGACCCAGTACTTC. Residues: CSVPLTGQETQYF. Complete variable domain (other parts from reference TRBV29-1 and TRBJ2-5): SAVISQKPSRDICQRGTSLTIQCQVDSQVTMMFWYRQQPGQSLTLIATANQGSEATYESGFVIDKFPISRPNLTFSTLTVSNMSPEDSSIYLCSVPLTGQETQYFGPGTRLLVL.

V and J are TRBV11-2 and TRBJ2-3; TRBD2 agrees at 11 bases. The CDR3 is made up of 19 amino acids. V trimming: 0 bases; J trimming: 1 base; junction bases outside the gene matches: 9. The germline V gene encodes CDR1 SGHAT and CDR2 FQNNGV. The CDR3 bases are TGTGCCAGCAGCTTAGAAGGCCGGCTAGCGGGAGGTGGCACAGATACGCAGTATTTT. Protein sequence: CASSLEGRLAGGGTDTQYF.

This clonotype occurred a few times. The V gene is TRBV6-2 or TRBV6-3, the J gene TRBJ2-1; tentative D call: TRBD2 (6 bases). V was cut by 6 bases and J by 10 bases, with 22 bases left in between. Germline CDR1 is MNHEY and CDR2 is SVGEGT. CDR3 length equals 15 residues. The chain's CDR3 is CASSPLTIAETEQFF. For the CDR3, the DNA is TGTGCCAGCAGCCCCCTTACTATAGCGGAAACCGAGCAGTTCTTC.

This clonotype turned up a few times. The chain links TRBV24-1 to TRBJ2-3, with D uncertain. The CDR3 totals 11 residues. With 7 bases removed from V and 1 base from J, the gap between germline ends came to 2 bases. In germline, CDR1 is KGHDR, CDR2 SFDVKD. CDR3: CATRGTDTQYF. As DNA, the CDR3 is TGTGCCACCAGAGGCACAGATACGCAGTATTTT.

The rearrangement joins TRBV7-2 to TRBJ2-7; 7 nucleotides match TRBD1. The trim removed 4 bases at V and 0 bases at J, leaving 3 bases unmatched. Per germline, CDR1 SGHTA and CDR2 FQGNSA. The CDR3 runs 14 residues. The CDR3 region is CASSSDRFSYEQYF. Written as DNA, the CDR3 is TGTGCCAGCAGCTCGGACAGGTTCTCCTACGAGCAGTACTTC. The full variable domain, with the rest looked up from reference TRBV7-2 and TRBJ2-7, is GAGVSQSPSNKVTEKGKDVELRCDPISGHTALYWYRQSLGQGLEFLIYFQGNSAPDKSGLPSDRFSAERTGGSVSTLTIQRTQQEDSAVYLCASSSDRFSYEQYFGPGTRLTVT.

The sample holds many counts of this clonotype. CDR3 protein: CASNTGPSYEQYF. The CDR3 DNA sequence: TGTGCCAGCAATACCGGGCCTTCCTACGAGCAGTACTTC. This chain uses TRBV6-6 with TRBJ2-7; D remains unclear. V dropped 7 bases and J dropped 1 base, with 11 bases sitting between them. The CDR3 is made up of 13 amino acids. Germline lookup yields CDR1 MNHNY and CDR2 SVGAGI (reference sequence).

CDR3 nucleotides: TGTGCCACCAGTGAGAGAGGGGCCGGGGGGGCTAGCTACAATGAGCAGTTCTTC. It codes for CATSERGAGGASYNEQFF. The chain uses TRBV24-1 and TRBJ2-1, with 8 bases aligning to TRBD2. The CDR3 extends over 18 amino acids. V was pared by 4 bases and J by 3 bases, with 13 bases of the junction left unmatched. Germline CDR1 KGHDR, CDR2 SFDVKD.

This clonotype was counted between two and nine times. The chain uses TRBV12-3 or TRBV12-4 and TRBJ2-5, with 7 bases aligning to TRBD1. With 6 bases clipped from V and 5 bases from J, the junction kept 12 bases outside the gene matches. The CDR3 contains 15 residues. CDR3 region: CASRGSTGRTETQYF. The CDR3 DNA reads TGTGCCAGCAGGGGTTCGACAGGGCGTACGGAGACCCAGTACTTC.